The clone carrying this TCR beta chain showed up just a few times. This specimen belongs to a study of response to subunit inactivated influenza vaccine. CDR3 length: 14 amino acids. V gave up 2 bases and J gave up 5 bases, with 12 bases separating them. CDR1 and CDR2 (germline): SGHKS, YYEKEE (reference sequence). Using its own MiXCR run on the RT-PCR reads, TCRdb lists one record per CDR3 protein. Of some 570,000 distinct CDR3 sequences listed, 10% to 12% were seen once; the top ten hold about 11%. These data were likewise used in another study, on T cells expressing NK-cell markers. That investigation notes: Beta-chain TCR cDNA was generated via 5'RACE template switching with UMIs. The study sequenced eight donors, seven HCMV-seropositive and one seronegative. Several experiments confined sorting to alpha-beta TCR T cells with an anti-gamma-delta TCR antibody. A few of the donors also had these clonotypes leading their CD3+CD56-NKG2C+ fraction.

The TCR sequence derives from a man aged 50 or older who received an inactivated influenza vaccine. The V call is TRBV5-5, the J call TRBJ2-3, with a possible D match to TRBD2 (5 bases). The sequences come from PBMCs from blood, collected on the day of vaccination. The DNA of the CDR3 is TGTGCCAGCAGCTTTCGGGCTAGCCAAGATACGCAGTATTTT. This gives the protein CASSFRASQDTQYF.